This T cell receptor beta chain was identified in a study of identical twins. This CDR3 has 16 amino acids. The germline V gene encodes CDR1 WNHNN and CDR2 SYGVQD (reference sequence). V shed 3 bases, J shed 7 bases, and the junction held 10 bases outside the gene matches. Study-level findings and limits: Zero-insertion analyses were open to partial confounding by invariant MAIT and iNKT cells.

Template switching added a universal primer binding site, and final cDNA carried unique molecular identifiers. TCRdb re-called the 5' RACE reads through MiXCR, storing one row per CDR3 protein. The repertoire includes roughly 240,000 distinct CDR3 sequences, 7% of them detected once, and roughly 3.9% sits in the top ten. This clonotype has a count of ten or more. Its antigen remains unidentified. These sequences were also reported in another study, on yellow fever vaccine responses in identical twins.

V is TRBV10-1 and J is TRBJ2-1; 9 bases agree with TRBD1. The source of this sequence is a young woman in good health. The specimen was memory (CD45RO+) T cells sorted from blood. The CDR3 here is CASSDRRTGEINEQFF. The CDR3 DNA sequence: TGCGCCAGCAGTGACCGACGGACAGGGGAGATAAATGAGCAGTTCTTC.